This T cell receptor beta chain is drawn from a study of vaccination and CD4 T cells after COVID-19. Study details: Median time from second vaccine dose to sampling was about 70 days (14 to 241).

Noted treatment: approximately 9-day PBMC culture with coronavirus spike peptide pools or control peptides (ViraFEST assay). Samples of CD4+ T cells were obtained from the unexposed donor before the COVID-19 pandemic (2011-2018). Unexposed donors' CD4+ T cells were tested against SARS-CoV-2 S/N and four cold-coronavirus spikes when cell numbers allowed. Sequenced with the Oncomine TCR Beta short-read assay was DNA taken from cultured CD4+ T cells. TCRdb itself ran the PCR reads through MiXCR, one entry per CDR3 protein. The table shows roughly 8,000 distinct CDR3 sequences, with roughly 45% occurring only once. Whole-study findings and limits: Convalescent patients had a median about 90% of post-vaccine SARS-CoV-2-reactive clones that were detected only after vaccination, not before it.

Germline lookup yields CDR1 SGHAT and CDR2 FQNNGV. The V end was cut by 3 bases, the J end by 15 bases, with 15 bases between. The CDR3 covers 12 residues. Notes on this clonotype: Its target is not known.

The material sequenced was CD4+ T cells from blood, cultured in vitro. The origin of this receptor is a human donor in good health. The V and J genes are TRBV11-2 and TRBJ2-1; D is ambiguous. The CDR3 DNA reads TGTGCCAGCAGCTTGTCTGGTTTTGGGTGGTTCTTC. Translated: CASSLSGFGWFF.